A selection of T cell receptor beta chains follows, all from one sample in a study of blood T cell repertoires in COVID-19. Profiling relied on immunoSEQ multiplex PCR, and the TCRdb table lists in-frame clones only, not all of them. The sample includes about 380,000 clones, more than 70% seen only once; the top ten take approximately 1.2%. Sequencing was done on a sample of PBMCs or T cells enriched from blood (not recorded which). These receptors all stem from a woman aged 18-29 years who had recovered from COVID-19. Both conserved end residues are part of each CDR3. Each record gives: J gene, clone size, V gene, D gene, CDR3 DNA, CDR3 protein. D genes are given only for firm matches. Rows may omit the clone size; those that give it use once, few, many or a size class.

>TRBJ1-6|.|TRBV3-1/TRBV3-2|TRBD1
TGTGCCAGCAGCCAGGCCGGGACAGGGAAGAGGGGTTCACCCCTCCACTTT
CASSQAGTGKRGSPLHF
>TRBJ1-6|.|TRBV7-9|.
TGTGCCAGCAGCATAACAGTGTATAATTCACCCCTCCACTTT
CASSITVYNSPLHF
>TRBJ1-1|.|TRBV7-9|TRBD1
TGTGCCAGCAGCGTCCAACAGGGGACTGAAGCTTTCTTT
CASSVQQGTEAFF
>TRBJ1-1|.|TRBV30|.
TGTGCCTGGAGTGTGTCGGGGGGCGGTGAAGCTTTCTTT
CAWSVSGGGEAFF
>TRBJ2-2|.|TRBV28|TRBD1
TGTGCCAGCAGTTTAGCCGGGACAGCAAACACCGGGGAGCTGTTTTTT
CASSLAGTANTGELFF
>TRBJ1-5|once|TRBV19|.
TGTGCCAGTAGTGCCACAGGGTTCCCCAATCAGCCCCAGCATTTT
CASSATGFPNQPQHF
>TRBJ1-5|.|TRBV7-3|TRBD1
TGTGCCAGCAGCCTGACAGGGGAGAGCAATCAGCCCCAGCATTTT
CASSLTGESNQPQHF
>TRBJ1-4|.|TRBV15|TRBD1
TGTGCCACCAGCAAAGGGACAGGGGGCCTGGAGGCTGAAAAACTGTTTTTT
CATSKGTGGLEAEKLFF
>TRBJ2-3|.|TRBV3-1/TRBV3-2|TRBD2
TGTGCCAGCAGCCAAGGTATAGCGGGGGGCCTCCCAGATACGCAGTATTTT
CASSQGIAGGLPDTQYF
>TRBJ1-3|.|TRBV4-1|.
TGCGCCAGCAGCCAGGTAGCCCTAGTAATATCTGGAAACACCATATATTTT
CASSQVALVISGNTIYF
>TRBJ1-1|.|TRBV3-1/TRBV3-2|TRBD1
TGTGCCAGCAGCCAAGGCACTCACAGGGGGCTTTGGAACACTGAAGCTTTCTTT
CASSQGTHRGLWNTEAFF
>TRBJ1-2|.|TRBV4-1|.
TGCGCCAGCAGCCTATCGCACGGGGGGGTCCCAGGGGAGAGGGAAGCTAACTATGGCTACACCTTC
CASSLSHGGVPGEREANYGYTF